Following are 18 T cell receptor beta chains from one sample sequenced in a study of blood T cell repertoires in COVID-19. The repertoire was sequenced with immunoSEQ multiplex PCR; TCRdb's copy has only in-frame clones and lacks some. Among a few hundred thousand clones, around 85% were seen once, and the ten largest hold around 20%. Sequencing was performed on PBMCs or T cells enriched from blood (not recorded which). These receptors all stem from a man aged 40-49 years who had recovered from COVID-19.

The V gene is TRBV18, the J gene TRBJ2-7, with D maybe TRBD1 (7 bases). Germline V lookup: CDR1 KGHSH, CDR2 LQKENI. This CDR3 spans 15 amino acids. Trimming cost V 2 bases and J 2 bases, with 13 bases left between them. The CDR3 nucleotides are TGTGCCAGCTCACCATCGGGGGACAGTCCCTACGAGCAGTACTTC. Translation: CASSPSGDSPYEQYF.

This clone showed up just a few times. This chain connects TRBV28 to TRBJ1-4, with 10 bases matching TRBD1. Germline assignment: CDR1 MDHEN and CDR2 SYDVKM. J lost 6 bases, V lost 3 bases, and 4 bases had no gene match. The CDR3 totals 15 residues. In DNA form, the CDR3 reads TGTGCCAGCAGTTTGACAGGGGGCCGTTATGAAAAACTGTTTTTT. It translates to CASSLTGGRYEKLFF.

This clone has just one count. The chain joins TRBV5-4 to TRBJ2-1; TRBD1 aligns across 7 bases. Germline V lookup: CDR1 SGHNT, CDR2 YYREEE (reference sequence). This CDR3 is 13 amino acids long. J gave up 13 bases and V 4 bases, and 11 bases lay outside the gene matches. CDR3 coding DNA: TGTGCCAGCAGCCCGGGACAGCCGTTGAATCAGTTCTTC. Amino acids: CASSPGQPLNQFF.

The chain is built from TRBV28 and TRBJ2-7; D is possibly TRBD1 (6 bases). Trimming left V 2 bases short and J 6 bases short, with 11 bases between. The CDR3 is made up of 13 amino acids. Per the germline V gene, CDR1 is MDHEN and CDR2 is SYDVKM. CDR3 nucleotide sequence: TGTGCCAGCAGTTTAGATTCCAGGGGCGAGCAGTACTTC. It codes for CASSLDSRGEQYF. Filled out from reference TRBV28 and TRBJ2-7, the complete variable domain reads DVKVTQSSRYLVKRTGEKVFLECVQDMDHENMFWYRQDPGLGLRLIYFSYDVKMKEKGDIPEGYSVSREKKERFSLILESASTNQTSMYLCASSLDSRGEQYFGPGTRLTVT.

The chain combines TRBV5-6 with TRBJ1-2, with D tentatively TRBD1 (6 bases). The germline V and J ends were trimmed by 4 bases and 8 bases, with 12 bases remaining between them. The CDR3 is 12 amino acids. The germline V gene has CDR1 SGHDT and CDR2 YYEEEE. The CDR3 DNA is TGTGCCAGCAGCCCGGACAGACTGGGCTACACCTTC. Translating gives CASSPDRLGYTF.

The rearrangement links TRBV11-2 to TRBJ2-7; D uncertain. Germline V gene sequence: CDR1 SGHAT, CDR2 FQNNGV. V was cut by 6 bases and J by 0 bases, with 9 bases left in between. The CDR3 runs to 13 residues. In DNA form, the CDR3 reads TGTGCCAGCAGATCCGTCAGCTCCTACGAGCAGTACTTC. It codes for CASRSVSSYEQYF.

The rearrangement uses TRBV29-1 and TRBJ2-5; the match to TRBD2 covers 9 bases. The CDR3 sequence is 15 residues long. Germline lookup yields CDR1 SQVTM and CDR2 ANQGSEA. Trimming cost V 4 bases and J 5 bases; bases outside gene matches: 11. CDR3 amino acids: CSVGDQREVKETQYF. For the CDR3, the DNA is TGCAGCGTTGGGGATCAGCGGGAGGTTAAGGAGACCCAGTACTTC.

The chain links TRBV7-8 to TRBJ1-5; 7 nucleotides agree with TRBD1. The germline V gene has CDR1 SGHVS and CDR2 FQNEAQ. Germline trimming cut 4 bases from V and 0 bases from J; bases unmatched to any gene: 6. This CDR3 is 16 amino acids long. CDR3: CASSSEGAVSNQPQHF. The CDR3 nucleotides read TGTGCCAGCAGCTCAGAGGGGGCCGTTAGCAATCAGCCCCAGCATTTT.

This CDR3 is CASRTSGARTDTQYF. The CDR3 DNA sequence: TGTGCCAGTAGGACTAGCGGGGCCCGCACAGATACGCAGTATTTT. The chain links TRBV19 to TRBJ2-3; the match to TRBD2 covers 11 bases. In germline, CDR1 is LNHDA, CDR2 SQIVND (reference sequence). J gave up 1 base and V 6 bases, and 3 bases lay outside the gene matches. This CDR3 has 15 residues.

The chain links TRBV10-3 to TRBJ1-6; D not resolved. CDR3 size: 14 residues. The germline V and J ends were trimmed by 10 bases and 7 bases, with 17 bases remaining between them. Germline CDR1 and CDR2: ENHRY and SYGVKD. Here the CDR3 reads CATTKARGNSPLHF. As DNA, the CDR3 is TGTGCCACCACTAAAGCGCGGGGAAATTCACCCCTCCACTTT.

This rearrangement joins TRBV7-9 to TRBJ2-3, with TRBD2 matching 10 bases. V lost 5 bases to trimming and J lost 9 bases; unmatched junction nucleotides: 17. CDR1 is SEHNR, CDR2 FQNEAQ, per germline (reference sequence). CDR3 length: 17 residues. CDR3 in amino acids: CASSPSRLAGEPGTQYF. The DNA of the CDR3 is TGTGCCAGCAGCCCAAGTCGGCTAGCGGGAGAGCCCGGGACGCAGTATTTT.

The chain couples TRBV3-1 (or the pseudogene TRBV3-2) to TRBJ2-1; 7 positions match TRBD1. CDR1 is LGHDT, CDR2 YNNKEL, per germline (reference sequence). The CDR3 loop spans 16 amino acids. V shed 3 bases and J 6 bases; nucleotides not matched to a gene: 11. CDR3 DNA sequence: TGTGCCAGCAGCCAGACAGGGAGACAGGGTAGCAATGAGCAGTTCTTC. Protein sequence: CASSQTGRQGSNEQFF.

The chain couples TRBV6-4 to TRBJ2-1, with TRBD2 matching over 7 bases. Losses at the gene ends were 2 bases for V and 1 base for J; bases not matched to a gene: 5. The germline gives CDR1 MRHNA, CDR2 SNTAGT. The CDR3 is 16 amino acids. CDR3 bases: TGTGCCAGCAGTGACGGGAGGGGCGCGTCCTACAATGAGCAGTTCTTC. Translating gives CASSDGRGASYNEQFF.

The chain carries TRBV2 and TRBJ2-3; 8 bases are a match to TRBD1. This CDR3 is built from 14 residues. V lost 3 bases, J lost 5 bases, and 4 bases stayed unmatched. The germline gives CDR1 SNHLY, CDR2 FYNNEI. The CDR3 reads CASSDPGGRDTQYF. CDR3 coding DNA: TGTGCCAGCAGTGATCCAGGGGGCCGAGATACGCAGTATTTT.

The chain couples TRBV5-1 to TRBJ1-3; no clear D. Looked up from germline, CDR1 is SGHRS and CDR2 is YFSETQ. Trimming cost V 0 bases and J 0 bases, with 7 bases left between them. The CDR3 sequence is 15 residues long. CDR3 DNA: TGCGCCAGCAGCTTGGGTGCAGTCTCTGGAAACACCATATATTTT. Translating it yields CASSLGAVSGNTIYF.

The chain carries TRBV4-2 and TRBJ1-1, with a weak D call TRBD1 (6 bases). V was pared by 4 bases and J by 0 bases, with 12 bases between. Germline CDR1 LGHNA, CDR2 YNFKEQ. This CDR3 is built from 15 residues. Written as DNA, the CDR3 is TGTGCCAGCAGCCCGAAACAGGGCCTGAACACTGAAGCTTTCTTT. It translates to CASSPKQGLNTEAFF.

The chain links TRBV20-1 to TRBJ2-7, with a weak D call TRBD1 (6 bases). CDR1 is DFQATT and CDR2 is SNEGSKA in the germline V gene (reference sequence). With 6 bases removed from V and 9 bases from J, the gap between germline ends came to 12 bases. CDR3 length: 10 residues. The CDR3 spells CSATRGGQYF. Here the CDR3 DNA reads TGCAGTGCGACCAGGGGTGGGCAGTACTTC.

The J gene is TRBJ2-5, the V gene TRBV9; 7 nucleotides agree with TRBD2. The length of the CDR3 is 14 residues. CDR1 and CDR2 (germline): SGDLS, YYNGEE. The J segment lost 5 bases and the V segment lost 4 bases, leaving 8 bases of the junction unmatched. As DNA, the CDR3 is TGTGCCAGCAGCCTAGAGGGACTATGGGAGACCCAGTACTTC. Its protein is CASSLEGLWETQYF.